This TCR beta chain was found in a study of cytotoxic CD8 clonotypes in ibrutinib-treated CLL. V was shortened by 10 bases and J by 3 bases, with 22 bases between the two germline ends. The CDR3 is 15 amino acids. Germline V gene sequence: CDR1 MDHEN, CDR2 SYDVKM. The sequencing depth, 1 in 200,000 to 1 in 1 million T cells, was the target. Clones were sequenced by immunoSEQ multiplex PCR, and TCRdb holds only the in-frame ones, with some missing. This sample has approximately 48,000 clones; approximately 50% occur once, and the top ten carry 32%. The study, taken as a whole, reports: The clonality rise at ibrutinib response reflected private clonotype expansion. Higher clonality was seen at ibrutinib response and a return toward baseline at progression.

As to this clone: Antigen specificity is unknown.

This clonotype originated in a human donor with chronic lymphocytic leukemia. Sequences were derived from PBMCs, sampled after 12 months of ibrutinib treatment. The gene calls are TRBV28 and TRBJ2-7; D uncertain. In nucleotides, the CDR3 is TGTGCCACTTTATCCCCGACCCCCCTAGTCTACGAGCAGTACTTC. This translates into CATLSPTPLVYEQYF.